This entry lists 15 T cell receptor beta chains sequenced from one sample in a study of vaccination and CD4 T cells after COVID-19. Their antigens are not known. The treatment: roughly 10-day PBMC culture with coronavirus spike peptide pools or control peptides (ViraFEST assay). Once obtained from cultured CD4+ T cells, the DNA was sequenced using the Oncomine TCR Beta short-read assay. One entry per CDR3 protein, called by TCRdb with MiXCR from the PCR reads. The repertoire holds 20,000 to 30,000 distinct CDR3 sequences, approximately 44% seen once, with 9.5% to 13% in the top ten. The sample consisted of CD4+ T cells from blood, cultured in vitro. Receptor source: a human donor who had recovered from COVID-19.

This chain links TRBV3-1 with TRBJ1-1; 9 bases align to TRBD1. V lost 5 bases to trimming and J lost 0 bases; unmatched junction nucleotides: 4. Germline V gene data show CDR1 as LGHDT and CDR2 as YNNKEL (reference sequence). The CDR3 has 15 amino acids. The CDR3 protein is CASSKQGAMNTEAFF. DNA of the CDR3: TGTGCCAGCAGCAAACAGGGGGCCATGAACACTGAAGCTTTCTTT.

With regard to this clonotype: Germline is not matched at one junction end, which may reflect a read error. The chain uses TRBV7-8 and TRBJ1-5, with no clear D. In germline, CDR1 is SGHVS, CDR2 FQNEAQ. The CDR3 covers 16 residues. The CDR3 DNA is TGTGCCAGCAGCTTAGAGGGTCGTTATAGCAATCAGTCCCAGCATTTT. It is translated as CASSLEGRYSNQSQHF.

The chain has TRBV27 and TRBJ1-5, with D unclear. The CDR3 has 16 residues. Germline CDR1 reads MNHEY; CDR2 reads SMNVEV (reference sequence). V lost 5 bases, J lost 1 base, and 15 bases lay in between. In DNA, the CDR3 is TGTGCCAGCAGTCCAGCCACTGGCACGAGCAATCAGCCCCAGCATTTT. This codes for CASSPATGTSNQPQHF.

The CDR3 DNA is TGTGCCAGCAGCTTAGGGACAGGGTGGACTGAAGCTTTCTTT. It yields the protein CASSLGTGWTEAFF. This sequence joins TRBV7-9 and TRBJ1-1, with TRBD1 identical over 8 bases. Unmatched junction bases numbered 3, after V lost 1 base and J lost 5 bases. CDR3 length: 14 amino acids. Germline V CDR1 and CDR2: SEHNR, FQNEAQ (reference sequence).

The chain has TRBV20-1 and TRBJ2-5, with D maybe TRBD1 (5 bases). The CDR3 length is 13 residues. The ends were cut back, 0 bases at V and 5 bases at J, with 10 bases in the middle. Germline loops: CDR1 DFQATT, CDR2 SNEGSKA (reference sequence). The CDR3 is CSARDTYRETQYF. CDR3 sequence (DNA): TGCAGTGCTAGAGATACGTACAGGGAGACCCAGTACTTC.

This chain connects TRBV27 to TRBJ1-4; 11 nucleotides line up with TRBD1. The CDR3 consists of 16 residues. Germline V gene lookup returns CDR1 MNHEY and CDR2 SMNVEV (reference sequence). V trimming: 0 bases; J trimming: 7 bases; junction bases outside the gene matches: 4. The CDR3 loop reads CASSLSSGTGGEKLFF. The DNA of the CDR3 is TGTGCCAGCAGTTTATCGAGTGGGACAGGGGGTGAAAAACTGTTTTTT. Variable domain in full (rest from reference TRBV27 and TRBJ1-4): EAQVTQNPRYLITVTGKKLTVTCSQNMNHEYMSWYRQDPGLGLRQIYYSMNVEVTDKGDVPEGYKVSRKEKRNFPLILESPSPNQTSLYFCASSLSSGTGGEKLFFGSGTQLSVL.

The chain is built from TRBV5-4 and TRBJ2-7; 13 bases line up with TRBD2. The CDR3 is 18 amino acids. Germline lookup yields CDR1 SGHNT and CDR2 YYREEE (reference sequence). Unmatched junction bases numbered 12, after V lost 5 bases and J lost 1 base. The CDR3 coding sequence is TGTGCCAGCAGTCCCCGGACTAGCGGGGGCACGGATTCCTACGAGCAGTACTTC. Its protein is CASSPRTSGGTDSYEQYF.

This chain uses TRBV18 with TRBJ2-7, with 9 positions matching TRBD1. V gave up 6 bases and J gave up 2 bases; unmatched junction bases: 8. Germline values: CDR1 KGHSH, CDR2 LQKENI. The CDR3 consists of 15 residues. CDR3 nucleotides: TGTGCCAGCTCTACCTTTTGGACAGGGGCCTACGAGCAGTACTTC. Translated: CASSTFWTGAYEQYF.

The V call is TRBV6-1, the J call TRBJ2-3, with a tentative D call TRBD2 (5 bases). With 1 base removed from V and 6 bases from J, the gap between germline ends came to 11 bases. The CDR3 has 14 amino acids. CDR1 is MNHNS and CDR2 is SASEGT in the germline V gene. This CDR3 is CASSEGWTPDTQYF. The CDR3 nucleotides are TGTGCCAGCAGTGAAGGGTGGACTCCCGATACGCAGTATTTT.

The chain has TRBV30 and TRBJ2-7, with a tentative D call TRBD2 (6 bases). The CDR3 loop spans 14 amino acids. Germline CDR1 and CDR2: GTSNPN and SVGIG (reference sequence). V gave up 3 bases and J gave up 2 bases, with 14 bases separating them. DNA of the CDR3: TGTGCCTGGAGGGCGCGGGGTTACACCTACGAGCAGTACTTC. Translated, it gives CAWRARGYTYEQYF.

V gene TRBV2 combines with J gene TRBJ2-5, with 11 positions matching TRBD2. The germline V gene encodes CDR1 SNHLY and CDR2 FYNNEI. Trimming removed 7 bases from V and 4 bases from J; junction bases left unmatched: 20. The CDR3 spans 19 residues. CDR3 bases: TGTGCCAGCAAAGGCCAGGGGAAGGCTAGCGGGGGGCTGGGAGAGACCCAGTACTTC. Residues: CASKGQGKASGGLGETQYF.

DNA for the CDR3: TGCGCCAGCAGCCAAGATTCAGGGTTTTCTTCACCCCTCCACTTT. Protein sequence: CASSQDSGFSSPLHF. V usage is TRBV4-1 and J usage is TRBJ1-6, with TRBD1 as a possible D gene (5 bases). The CDR3 contains 15 residues. V was trimmed by 0 bases and J by 9 bases, leaving 12 bases between them. CDR1 and CDR2 (germline): MGHRA, YSYEKL.

V gene TRBV20-1 combines with J gene TRBJ1-6; D may be TRBD1 (5 bases). Germline-derived CDR1 and CDR2 are DFQATT and SNEGSKA (reference sequence). The CDR3 covers 15 residues. V lost 0 bases, J lost 0 bases, and 6 bases lay in between. The CDR3 region has the DNA TGCAGTGCTAGAGATCAGGGCTCCTATAATTCACCCCTCCACTTT. Its translation is CSARDQGSYNSPLHF.

The chain recombines TRBV4-2 with TRBJ1-6; the D gene is possibly TRBD1 (5 bases). V was pared by 6 bases and J by 5 bases, with 17 bases between. Germline CDR1 reads LGHNA; CDR2 reads YNFKEQ. This CDR3 has 16 residues. The CDR3 DNA sequence: TGTGCCAGCAGTAGATCATTGGGGCAGAATAATTCACCCCTCCACTTT. Translating gives CASSRSLGQNNSPLHF.

A few counts support this clonotype. The rearrangement links TRBV7-6 to TRBJ2-5; D remains unclear. Looked up from germline, CDR1 is SGHVS and CDR2 is FNYEAQ. V was cut by 5 bases and J by 1 base, with 5 bases left in between. This CDR3 has 12 residues. The CDR3 coding sequence is TGTGCCAGCAGCCGAGCCCAAGAGACCCAGTACTTC. Protein product: CASSRAQETQYF.